This T cell receptor beta chain is drawn from a study of cytomegalovirus exposure and HLA in healthy donors. Germline V gives CDR1 LNHDA, CDR2 SQIVND (reference sequence). CDR3 length equals 15 residues. The J segment lost 1 base and the V segment lost 3 bases, leaving 4 bases of the junction unmatched. The primer mix had 60 Vbeta and 13 Jbeta primers. The repertoire was sequenced with immunoSEQ multiplex PCR; TCRdb's copy has only in-frame clones and lacks some. The table shows more than 150,000 clones, with approximately 80% occurring only once. Material: PBMCs. The genes are TRBV19 and TRBJ1-2; 8 bases line up with TRBD1. The sequence was obtained from a girl aged 10 to 17 in good health and CMV-seropositive. In DNA form, the CDR3 reads TGTGCCAGTAGTATGAGGGGACAGGTTAACTATGGCTACACCTTC. Its protein is CASSMRGQVNYGYTF.